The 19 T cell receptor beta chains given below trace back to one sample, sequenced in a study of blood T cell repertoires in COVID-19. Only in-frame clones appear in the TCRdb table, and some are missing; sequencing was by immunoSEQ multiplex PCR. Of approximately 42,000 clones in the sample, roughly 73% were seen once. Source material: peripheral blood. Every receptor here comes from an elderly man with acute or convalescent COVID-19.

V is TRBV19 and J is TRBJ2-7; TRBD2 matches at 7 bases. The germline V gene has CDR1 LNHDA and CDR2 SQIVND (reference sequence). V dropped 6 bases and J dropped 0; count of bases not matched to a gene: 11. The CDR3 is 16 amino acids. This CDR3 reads CASSTPGGRDSYEQYF. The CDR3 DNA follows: TGTGCCAGTAGCACCCCCGGGGGGAGAGACTCCTACGAGCAGTACTTC. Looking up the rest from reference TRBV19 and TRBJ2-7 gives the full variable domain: DGGITQSPKYLFRKEGQNVTLSCEQNLNHDAMYWYRQDPGQGLRLIYYSQIVNDFQKGDIAEGYSVSREKKESFPLTVTSAQKNPTAFYLCASSTPGGRDSYEQYFGPGTRLTVT.

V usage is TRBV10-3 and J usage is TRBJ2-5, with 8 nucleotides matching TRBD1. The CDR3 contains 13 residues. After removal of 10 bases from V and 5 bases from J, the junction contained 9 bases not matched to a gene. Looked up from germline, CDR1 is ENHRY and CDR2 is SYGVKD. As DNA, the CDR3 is TGTGCCACTGCGGACAGGGTAGTTGAGACCCAGTACTTC. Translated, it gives CATADRVVETQYF.

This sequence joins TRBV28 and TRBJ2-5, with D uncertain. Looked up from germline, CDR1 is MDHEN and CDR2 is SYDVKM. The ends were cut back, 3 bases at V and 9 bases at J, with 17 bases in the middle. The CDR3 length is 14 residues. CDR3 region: CASSLRRLRLAQYF. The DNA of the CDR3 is TGTGCCAGCAGTTTGAGGCGCCTTCGACTGGCCCAGTACTTC.

The CDR3 spells CASSAREETQYF. The CDR3 DNA is TGTGCCAGTAGTGCTCGGGAAGAGACCCAGTACTTC. This rearrangement joins TRBV19 to TRBJ2-5; D is undetermined. V lost 5 bases, J lost 3 bases, and 7 bases lay in between. There are 12 residues in the CDR3. Germline V lookup: CDR1 LNHDA, CDR2 SQIVND (reference sequence).

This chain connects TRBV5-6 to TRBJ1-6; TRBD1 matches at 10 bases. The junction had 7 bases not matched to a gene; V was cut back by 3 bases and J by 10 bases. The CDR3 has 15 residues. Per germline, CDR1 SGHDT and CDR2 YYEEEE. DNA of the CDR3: TGTGCCAGCAGCTGGGGGACAGGGGTTAGATCACCCCTCCACTTT. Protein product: CASSWGTGVRSPLHF.

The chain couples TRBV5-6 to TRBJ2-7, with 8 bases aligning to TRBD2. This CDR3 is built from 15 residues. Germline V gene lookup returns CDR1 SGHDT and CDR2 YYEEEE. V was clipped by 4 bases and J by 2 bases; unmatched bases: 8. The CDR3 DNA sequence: TGTGCCAGCAGCCGAAGCGGGAGAACGGCCTACGAGCAGTACTTC. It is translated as CASSRSGRTAYEQYF.

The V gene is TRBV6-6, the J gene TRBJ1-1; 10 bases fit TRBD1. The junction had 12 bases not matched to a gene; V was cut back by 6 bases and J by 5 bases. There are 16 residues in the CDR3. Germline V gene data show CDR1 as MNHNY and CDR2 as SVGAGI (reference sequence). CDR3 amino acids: CASRRSGQGVGTEAFF. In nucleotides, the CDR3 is TGTGCCAGCAGACGATCAGGACAGGGGGTTGGAACTGAAGCTTTCTTT.

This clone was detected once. The CDR3 here is CASSQAPGVNTEAFF. The CDR3 DNA reads as TGCGCCAGCAGCCAAGCTCCAGGGGTGAACACTGAAGCTTTCTTT. J is TRBJ1-1 and V is TRBV4-1; perhaps TRBD1 as D (6 bases). Per germline, CDR1 MGHRA and CDR2 YSYEKL. This CDR3 is built from 15 residues. Trimming removed 1 base at V and 0 bases at J, with 9 bases between.

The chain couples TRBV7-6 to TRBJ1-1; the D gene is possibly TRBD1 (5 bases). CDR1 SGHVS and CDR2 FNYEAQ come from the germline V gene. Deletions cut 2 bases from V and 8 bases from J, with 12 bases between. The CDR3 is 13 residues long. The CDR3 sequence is CASSLSGSTEAFF. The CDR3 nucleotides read TGTGCCAGCAGCTTATCAGGGTCTACAGAAGCTTTCTTT. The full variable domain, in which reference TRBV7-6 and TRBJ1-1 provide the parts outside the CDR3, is GAGVSQSPRYKVTKRGQDVALRCDPISGHVSLYWYRQALGQGPEFLTYFNYEAQQDKSGLPNDRFSAERPEGSISTLTIQRTEQRDSAMYRCASSLSGSTEAFFGQGTRLTVV.

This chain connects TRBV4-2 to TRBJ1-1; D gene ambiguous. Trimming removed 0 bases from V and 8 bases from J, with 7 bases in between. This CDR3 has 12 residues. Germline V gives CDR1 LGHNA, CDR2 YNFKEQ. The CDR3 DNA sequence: TGTGCCAGCAGCCAAGAAGGAGAGGAAGCTTTCTTT. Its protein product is CASSQEGEEAFF.

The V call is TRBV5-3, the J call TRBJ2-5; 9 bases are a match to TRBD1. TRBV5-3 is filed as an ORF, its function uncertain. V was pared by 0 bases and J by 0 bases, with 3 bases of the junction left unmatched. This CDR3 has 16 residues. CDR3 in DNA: TGTGCCAGAAGCTTGGATCGGGACAGGGACCAAGAGACCCAGTACTTC. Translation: CARSLDRDRDQETQYF.

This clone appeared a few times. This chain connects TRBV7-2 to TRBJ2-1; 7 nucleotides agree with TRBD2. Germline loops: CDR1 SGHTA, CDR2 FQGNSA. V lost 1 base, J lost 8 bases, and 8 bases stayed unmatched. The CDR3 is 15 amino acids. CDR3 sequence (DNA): TGTGCCAGCAGCTTAGGAGACTCGGGGGGTTATGAGCAGTTCTTC. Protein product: CASSLGDSGGYEQFF.

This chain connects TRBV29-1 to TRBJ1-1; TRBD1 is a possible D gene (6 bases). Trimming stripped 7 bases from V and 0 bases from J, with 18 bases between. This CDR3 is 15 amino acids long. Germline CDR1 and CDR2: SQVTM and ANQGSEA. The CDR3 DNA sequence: TGCAGCGGGAAGTCCCCCAGGGGAATGAACACTGAAGCTTTCTTT. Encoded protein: CSGKSPRGMNTEAFF.

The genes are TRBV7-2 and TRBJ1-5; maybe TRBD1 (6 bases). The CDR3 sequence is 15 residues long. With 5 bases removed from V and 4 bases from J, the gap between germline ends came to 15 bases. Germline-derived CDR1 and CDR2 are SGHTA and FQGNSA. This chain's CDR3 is CASSNQGGWNQPQHF. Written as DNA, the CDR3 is TGTGCCAGCAGCAACCAAGGGGGTTGGAATCAGCCCCAGCATTTT.

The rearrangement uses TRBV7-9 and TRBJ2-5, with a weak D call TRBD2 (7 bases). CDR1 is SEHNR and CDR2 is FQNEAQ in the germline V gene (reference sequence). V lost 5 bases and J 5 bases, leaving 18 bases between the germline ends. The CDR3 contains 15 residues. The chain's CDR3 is CASSRGDIGMETQYF. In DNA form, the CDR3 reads TGTGCCAGCAGCCGGGGGGACATAGGGATGGAGACCCAGTACTTC. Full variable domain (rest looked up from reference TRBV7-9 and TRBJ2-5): DTGVSQNPRHKITKRGQNVTFRCDPISEHNRLYWYRQTLGQGPEFLTYFQNEAQLEKSRLLSDRFSAERPKGSFSTLEIQRTEQGDSAMYLCASSRGDIGMETQYFGPGTRLLVL.

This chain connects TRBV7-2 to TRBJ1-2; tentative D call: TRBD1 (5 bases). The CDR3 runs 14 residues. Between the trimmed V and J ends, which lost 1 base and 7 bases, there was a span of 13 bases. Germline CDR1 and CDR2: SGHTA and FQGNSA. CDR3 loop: CASSLEARVAGYTF. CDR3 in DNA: TGTGCCAGCAGCTTAGAGGCCAGGGTGGCTGGCTACACCTTC.

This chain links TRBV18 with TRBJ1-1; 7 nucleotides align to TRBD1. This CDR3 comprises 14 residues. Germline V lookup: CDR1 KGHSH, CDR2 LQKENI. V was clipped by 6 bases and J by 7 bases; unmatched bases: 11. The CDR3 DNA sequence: TGTGCCAGCTCCCCCGGGACAGAACACCGTGAAGCTTTCTTT. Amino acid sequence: CASSPGTEHREAFF. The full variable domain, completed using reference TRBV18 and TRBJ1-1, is NAGVMQNPRHLVRRRGQEARLRCSPMKGHSHVYWYRQLPEEGLKFMVYLQKENIIDESGMPKERFSAEFPKEGPSILRIQQVVRGDSAAYFCASSPGTEHREAFFGQGTRLTVV.

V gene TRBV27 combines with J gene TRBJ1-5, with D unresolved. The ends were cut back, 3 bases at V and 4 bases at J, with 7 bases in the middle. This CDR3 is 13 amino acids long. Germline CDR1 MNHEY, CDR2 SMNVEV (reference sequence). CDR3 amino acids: CASSFRENQPQHF. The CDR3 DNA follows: TGTGCCAGCAGTTTCCGGGAAAATCAGCCCCAGCATTTT.

The CDR3 region has the DNA TGTGCCACCAGCAGAGATGGAACAGGGAACCAAGAGACCCAGTACTTC. This sequence encodes CATSRDGTGNQETQYF. This chain joins TRBV15 and TRBJ2-5; perhaps TRBD1 as D (6 bases). Per the germline V gene, CDR1 is LNHNV and CDR2 is YYDKDF (reference sequence). CDR3 length: 16 residues. The V gene lost 0 bases and the J gene lost 0 bases, with 11 bases spanning the gap. Based on the CDR3 plus reference TRBV15 and TRBJ2-5, the full variable domain is DAMVIQNPRYQVTQFGKPVTLSCSQTLNHNVMYWYQQKSSQAPKLLFHYYDKDFNNEADTPDNFQSRRPNTSFCFLDIRSPGLGDTAMYLCATSRDGTGNQETQYFGPGTRLLVL.